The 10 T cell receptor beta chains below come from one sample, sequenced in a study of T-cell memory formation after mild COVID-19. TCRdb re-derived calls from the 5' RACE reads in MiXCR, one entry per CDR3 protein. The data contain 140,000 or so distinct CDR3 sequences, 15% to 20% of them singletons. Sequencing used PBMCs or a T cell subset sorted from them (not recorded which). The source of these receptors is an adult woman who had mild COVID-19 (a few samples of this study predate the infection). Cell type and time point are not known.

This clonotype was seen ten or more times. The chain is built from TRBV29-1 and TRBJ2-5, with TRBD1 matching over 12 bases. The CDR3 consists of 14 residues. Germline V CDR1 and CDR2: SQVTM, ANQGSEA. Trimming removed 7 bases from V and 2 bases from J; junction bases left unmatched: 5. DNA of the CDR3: TGCAGCGCCCGGGACAGGGGGCCTCAAGAGACCCAGTACTTC. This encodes CSARDRGPQETQYF.

CDR3 DNA sequence: TGTGCCAGCTCACCAGGGCCCTCGGGGGATACGCAGTATTTT. Translation gives CASSPGPSGDTQYF. The rearrangement links TRBV18 to TRBJ2-3; tentative D call: TRBD2 (5 bases). CDR3 length: 14 residues. From germline, CDR1 is KGHSH and CDR2 LQKENI. Deletions cut 2 bases from V and 6 bases from J, with 12 bases between.

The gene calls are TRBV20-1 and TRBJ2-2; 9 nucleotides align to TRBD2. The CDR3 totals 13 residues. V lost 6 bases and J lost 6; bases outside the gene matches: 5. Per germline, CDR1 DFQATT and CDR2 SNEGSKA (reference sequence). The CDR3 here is CSAPGLAPGELFF. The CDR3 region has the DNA TGCAGTGCGCCGGGACTAGCCCCCGGGGAGCTGTTTTTT.

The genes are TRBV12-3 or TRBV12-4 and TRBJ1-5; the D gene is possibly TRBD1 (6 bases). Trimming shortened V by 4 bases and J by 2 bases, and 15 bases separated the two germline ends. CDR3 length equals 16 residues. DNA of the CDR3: TGTGCCAGCAGTTCCAATACAGGGTTGGGCAATCAGCCCCAGCATTTT. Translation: CASSSNTGLGNQPQHF.

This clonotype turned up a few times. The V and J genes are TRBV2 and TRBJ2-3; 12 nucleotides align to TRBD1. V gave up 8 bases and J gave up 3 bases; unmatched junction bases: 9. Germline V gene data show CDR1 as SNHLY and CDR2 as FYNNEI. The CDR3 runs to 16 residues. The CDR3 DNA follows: TGTGCCAGCGGACCCGGGACAGGGGGCGTAACAGATACGCAGTATTTT. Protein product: CASGPGTGGVTDTQYF. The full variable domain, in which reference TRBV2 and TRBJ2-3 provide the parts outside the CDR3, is EPEVTQTPSHQVTQMGQEVILRCVPISNHLYFYWYRQILGQKVEFLVSFYNNEISEKSEIFDDQFSVERPDGSNFTLKIRSTKLEDSAMYFCASGPGTGGVTDTQYFGPGTRLTVL.

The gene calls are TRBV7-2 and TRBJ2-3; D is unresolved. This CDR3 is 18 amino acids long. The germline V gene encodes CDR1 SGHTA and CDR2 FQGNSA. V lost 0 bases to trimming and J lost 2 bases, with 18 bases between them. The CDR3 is CASSLAPRTRKTTDTQYF. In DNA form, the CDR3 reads TGTGCCAGCAGCTTAGCGCCACGGACCCGTAAAACCACAGATACGCAGTATTTT. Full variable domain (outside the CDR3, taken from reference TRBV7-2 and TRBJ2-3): GAGVSQSPSNKVTEKGKDVELRCDPISGHTALYWYRQSLGQGLEFLIYFQGNSAPDKSGLPSDRFSAERTGGSVSTLTIQRTQQEDSAVYLCASSLAPRTRKTTDTQYFGPGTRLTVL.

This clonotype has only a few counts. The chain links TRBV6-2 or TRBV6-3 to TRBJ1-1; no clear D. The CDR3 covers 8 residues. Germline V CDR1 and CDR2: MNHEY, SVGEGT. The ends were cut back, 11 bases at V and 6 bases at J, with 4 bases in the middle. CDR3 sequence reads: CAGAEAFF. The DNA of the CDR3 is TGTGCCGGAGCTGAAGCTTTCTTT.

For the CDR3, the DNA is TGTGCCAGCAGCTTAGCGCATGGACAGGAGAACACTGAAGCTTTCTTT. Translating gives CASSLAHGQENTEAFF. The gene calls are TRBV7-2 and TRBJ1-1; 7 nucleotides line up with TRBD1. Germline loops: CDR1 SGHTA, CDR2 FQGNSA. V gave up 0 bases and J gave up 1 base; unmatched junction bases: 5. The CDR3 is made up of 16 amino acids.

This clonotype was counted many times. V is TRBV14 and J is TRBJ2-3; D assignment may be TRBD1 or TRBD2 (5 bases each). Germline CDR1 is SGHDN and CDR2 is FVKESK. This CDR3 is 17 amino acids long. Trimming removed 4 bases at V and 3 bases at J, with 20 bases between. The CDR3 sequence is CASSPGDPFVGTDTQYF. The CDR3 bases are TGTGCCAGCAGCCCCGGGGACCCCTTTGTAGGGACAGATACGCAGTATTTT.

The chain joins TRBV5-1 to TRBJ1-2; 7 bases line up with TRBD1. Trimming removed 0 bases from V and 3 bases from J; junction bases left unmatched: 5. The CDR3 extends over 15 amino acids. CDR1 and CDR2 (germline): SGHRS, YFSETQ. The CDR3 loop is CASSLGTGAYYGYTF. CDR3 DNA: TGCGCCAGCAGCTTGGGCACAGGGGCCTACTATGGCTACACCTTC.